Each of the 13 T cell receptor beta chains below was sequenced from the same sample in a study of T cell repertoires in cytomegalovirus infection. TCRdb processed the reads anew with MiXCR; each CDR3 protein has one entry. Altogether hundreds of thousands of distinct CDR3 sequences are present, 25% to 35% being singletons, with the ten largest covering roughly a sixth. These receptors' targets are unknown. The starting material was cultured PBMCs, obtained from culture after CMV antigen stimulation. All receptors come from a human donor in good health (CMV status not recorded). Some clones in this sample may be carry-over from other donors' samples.

This clonotype was seen only once. V is TRBV6-1 and J is TRBJ2-2; D is ambiguous. Trimming pared 2 bases from V and 6 bases from J, leaving 7 bases between. The CDR3 contains 13 residues. The germline CDR1 and CDR2 sequences are MNHNS and SASEGT. CDR3 bases: TGTGCCAGCAGTGAAAGGGAATCCGGGGAGCTGTTTTTT. As protein: CASSERESGELFF.

This clonotype has more than one count but fewer than ten. The chain recombines TRBV24-1 with TRBJ2-2, with D tentatively TRBD1 or TRBD2 (6 bases each). V was cut by 4 bases and J by 1 base, with 9 bases left in between. CDR1 KGHDR and CDR2 SFDVKD come from the germline V gene. The CDR3 covers 15 residues. CDR3 residues: CATSEGGLNTGELFF. CDR3 coding DNA: TGTGCCACCAGTGAAGGGGGGCTGAACACCGGGGAGCTGTTTTTT.

This clonotype appeared many times. The chain joins TRBV7-9 to TRBJ2-7; 10 bases line up with TRBD2. The CDR3 is 13 amino acids. From germline, CDR1 is SEHNR and CDR2 FQNEAQ (reference sequence). V shed 6 bases, J shed 4 bases, and the junction held 3 bases outside the gene matches. CDR3 DNA: TGTGCCAGCAGTTCTAGCGGGAGTTACGAGCAGTACGTC. The encoded protein is CASSSSGSYEQYV.

The V gene is TRBV10-3, the J gene TRBJ2-3, with unresolved D. CDR3 size: 14 residues. CDR1 is ENHRY and CDR2 is SYGVKD in the germline V gene. The V and J ends lost 4 bases and 5 bases respectively, with 13 bases between them. CDR3 region: CAISAREELDTQYF. The CDR3 region has the DNA TGTGCCATCAGTGCCAGAGAGGAGTTAGATACGCAGTATTTT.

The genes are TRBV12-3 or TRBV12-4 and TRBJ1-3, with 8 bases that match TRBD1. J lost 0 bases, V lost 0 bases, and 22 bases had no gene match. The CDR3 runs 23 residues. The CDR3 DNA is TGTGCCAGCAGTTTAGCGAGGGGGACAGGCAGTTTTGACCAAACCCTCTCTGGAAACACCATATATTTT. As protein: CASSLARGTGSFDQTLSGNTIYF.

Here the CDR3 DNA reads TGTGCCAGCAGGCCGTCCGGGCTCTACTACACAGATACGCAGTATTTT. It yields the protein CASRPSGLYYTDTQYF. The chain has TRBV6-1 and TRBJ2-3, with D hard to call. The CDR3 covers 16 residues. Germline V gene data show CDR1 as MNHNS and CDR2 as SASEGT. Trimming took 6 bases from V and 2 from J, leaving 18 bases between them.

This clonotype has a count of ten or more. This sequence joins TRBV30 and TRBJ2-1, with D possibly matching TRBD2 (5 bases). Trimming removed 1 base from V and 6 bases from J, with 13 bases in between. This CDR3 contains 14 residues. Germline V gene sequence: CDR1 GTSNPN, CDR2 SVGIG (reference sequence). CDR3: CAWSAGRDGNEQFF. The CDR3 DNA is TGTGCCTGGAGTGCAGGCCGGGATGGCAATGAGCAGTTCTTC. The whole variable domain, filled in from reference TRBV30 and TRBJ2-1, reads SQTIHQWPATLVQPVGSPLSLECTVEGTSNPNLYWYRQAAGRGLQLLFYSVGIGQISSEVPQNLSASRPQDRQFILSSKKLLLSDSGFYLCAWSAGRDGNEQFFGPGTRLTVL.

The V gene is TRBV20-1, the J gene TRBJ2-2, with TRBD2 matching over 7 bases. Trimming cost V 0 bases and J 5 bases; bases outside gene matches: 6. The CDR3 contains 15 residues. Germline V gene data show CDR1 as DFQATT and CDR2 as SNEGSKA (reference sequence). CDR3 nucleotides: TGCAGTGCTAGAGATGCGGGAGCTGTGACCGGGGAGCTGTTTTTT. Translated, it gives CSARDAGAVTGELFF.

The chain couples TRBV6-5 to TRBJ2-7; D uncertain. The germline V and J ends were trimmed by 5 bases and 0 bases, with 8 bases remaining between them. The germline V gene has CDR1 MNHEY and CDR2 SVGAGI. The CDR3 extends over 13 amino acids. The CDR3 DNA is TGTGCCAGCAGTCCTTTAGACTCCTACGAGCAGTACTTC. The encoded protein is CASSPLDSYEQYF.

This clonotype has a handful of counts. The chain carries TRBV6-2 or TRBV6-3 and TRBJ2-1; possibly TRBD2 for D (7 bases). The CDR3 runs 14 residues. CDR1 and CDR2 (germline): MNHEY, SVGEGT. Between the trimmed V and J ends, which lost 4 bases and 7 bases, there was a span of 14 bases. CDR3 amino acids: CASSSPGRGNEQFF. CDR3 DNA sequence: TGTGCCAGCAGTTCCCCTGGGAGGGGGAATGAGCAGTTCTTC.

The table lists this clonotype with a few counts. This chain joins TRBV19 and TRBJ1-1; D unclear. V lost 2 bases to trimming and J lost 1 base, with 14 bases between them. The CDR3 spans 16 residues. Germline V gene lookup returns CDR1 LNHDA and CDR2 SQIVND (reference sequence). The CDR3 region is CASSIPRQAQNTEAFF. CDR3 nucleotides: TGTGCCAGTAGTATACCCCGACAAGCCCAGAACACTGAAGCTTTCTTT.

This clonotype was observed a few times. The chain recombines TRBV4-3 with TRBJ2-1; D unresolved. The CDR3 loop spans 14 amino acids. Germline V gene sequence: CDR1 LGHNA, CDR2 YSLEER. Trimming removed 0 bases from V and 4 bases from J, with 7 bases in between. CDR3 protein: CASSQDYPYNEQFF. CDR3 DNA sequence: TGCGCCAGCAGCCAAGACTACCCGTACAATGAGCAGTTCTTC.

This clonotype showed up many times. This sequence joins TRBV12-3 or TRBV12-4 and TRBJ1-4, with no clear D. The CDR3 is 13 residues long. Deletions cut 0 bases from V and 4 bases from J, with 3 bases between. CDR3 amino acids: CASSLASNEKLFF. CDR3 coding DNA: TGTGCCAGCAGTTTAGCGAGTAATGAAAAACTGTTTTTT.